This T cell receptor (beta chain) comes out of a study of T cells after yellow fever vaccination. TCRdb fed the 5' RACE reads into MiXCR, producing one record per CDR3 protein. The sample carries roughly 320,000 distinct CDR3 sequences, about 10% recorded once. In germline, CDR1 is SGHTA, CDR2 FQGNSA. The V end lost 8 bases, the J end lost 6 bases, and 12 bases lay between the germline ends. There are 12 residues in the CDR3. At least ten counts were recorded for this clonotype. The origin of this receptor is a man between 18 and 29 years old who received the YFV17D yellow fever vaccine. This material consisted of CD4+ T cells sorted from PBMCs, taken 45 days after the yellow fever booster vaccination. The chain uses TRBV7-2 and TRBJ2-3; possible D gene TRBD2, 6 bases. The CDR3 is CASRGFADTQYF. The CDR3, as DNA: TGTGCCAGCCGGGGGTTTGCCGATACGCAGTATTTT.